This T cell receptor (beta chain) was observed in a study of blood T cell repertoires in COVID-19. Sequencing used immunoSEQ multiplex PCR; TCRdb keeps in-frame clones, though not all of them. Here the sample spans about 170,000 clones, roughly 85% being singletons. CDR3 length: 13 amino acids. Germline V CDR1 and CDR2: MNHEY, SVGAGI. With V trimmed by 6 bases and J by 8 bases, 6 bases remained unmatched. The sequence derives from a woman in her 70s in a cohort exposed to, infected with or recovered from COVID-19 (not recorded which). The chain links TRBV6-5 to TRBJ2-1; TRBD2 matches at 8 bases. Sequenced: PBMCs or T cells enriched from blood (not recorded which). CDR3: CASRLAGGDEQFF. CDR3 DNA: TGTGCCAGCAGGCTTGCGGGAGGCGATGAGCAGTTCTTC.